This TCR beta chain appears in the sequencing data of a study of shared clonotypes between healthy human individuals. Overall study results and limits: Non-shared clonotypes had lower generation probabilities than clonotypes shared by all four sorted-subset donors. A generally larger estimated richness was seen in naive subsets than in memory subsets. Shared across a few donors were roughly 5.3% of the naive CD4 clonotypes.

Trimming removed 5 bases from V and 2 bases from J, with 10 bases in between. CDR1 and CDR2 from the germline V gene are SEHNR and FQNEAQ (reference sequence). The CDR3 length is 14 residues. This was a deep-level run. The table came from immunoSEQ multiplex PCR; TCRdb's copy has only in-frame clones and leaves some out. Of 600,000 or so clones in the sample, roughly 95% are singletons; the top ten hold over 0.09%. As to this clone: As yet, its antigen is unknown.

CD8 cells regarded as naive lacked CD45RO, were positively chosen for CCR7, and omitted terminally differentiated effector memory CD45RA+ cells. The specimen sequenced was naive CD8+ T cells sorted from blood. The clonotype was recovered from a woman aged 25 to 45 in good health. The rearrangement links TRBV7-9 to TRBJ1-5; D gene uncertain. CDR3 nucleotides: TGTGCCAGCAGCCGGGATGGAGGCAATCAGCCCCAGCATTTT. This encodes CASSRDGGNQPQHF. The full variable domain, in which reference TRBV7-9 and TRBJ1-5 provide the parts outside the CDR3, is DTGVSQNPRHKITKRGQNVTFRCDPISEHNRLYWYRQTLGQGPEFLTYFQNEAQLEKSRLLSDRFSAERPKGSFSTLEIQRTEQGDSAMYLCASSRDGGNQPQHFGDGTRLSIL.